Presented here are 25 T cell receptor beta chains from one specimen sequenced in a study of blood T cell repertoires in COVID-19. Here immunoSEQ multiplex PCR was the method, and the copy in TCRdb shows in-frame clones only, minus some. This table holds 100,000 or so clones, less than 85% found once. Sequenced: peripheral blood. The receptor set was obtained from a woman aged 60 to 75 with acute or convalescent COVID-19.

The chain joins TRBV28 to TRBJ1-3, with D tentatively TRBD1 (6 bases). Trimming left V 5 bases short and J 4 bases short, with 9 bases between. CDR1 is MDHEN, CDR2 SYDVKM, per germline. The CDR3 sequence is 13 residues long. The CDR3 sequence: CASSKTGGNTIYF. CDR3 DNA: TGTGCCAGCAGTAAGACAGGCGGAAACACCATATATTTT.

The chain joins TRBV28 to TRBJ1-2; D remains ambiguous. This CDR3 contains 16 residues. Germline V gene lookup returns CDR1 MDHEN and CDR2 SYDVKM. Trimming removed 2 bases from V and 4 bases from J, with 17 bases in between. As DNA, the CDR3 is TGTGCCAGCAGTTTACCCTATGCCCATTTCTCCTATGGCTACACCTTC. Protein sequence: CASSLPYAHFSYGYTF.

The chain links TRBV2 to TRBJ1-2; no definite D call. Germline CDR1 is SNHLY and CDR2 is FYNNEI. Between the trimmed V and J ends, which lost 5 bases and 4 bases, there was a span of 5 bases. The CDR3 runs 11 residues. CDR3 DNA sequence: TGTGCCAGCAGTCCACTCTATGGCTACACCTTC. It specifies CASSPLYGYTF.

The chain couples TRBV6-8 to TRBJ1-1; D call uncertain. Trimming pared 11 bases from V and 5 bases from J, leaving 9 bases between. The CDR3 is 10 residues long. The V gene's germline CDR1 is MNHGY and CDR2 SAAAGT. The CDR3 spells CAPGRTEAFF. CDR3 in DNA: TGTGCCCCCGGGAGAACTGAAGCTTTCTTT.

The sample holds one count of this clone. This chain uses TRBV28 with TRBJ2-3; 10 nucleotides match TRBD2. CDR1 and CDR2 (germline): MDHEN, SYDVKM. V was clipped by 5 bases and J by 2 bases; unmatched bases: 7. The CDR3 is 16 residues long. The CDR3 DNA sequence: TGTGCCAGCAGTCCCGGGACTAGCGTATCCACAGATACGCAGTATTTT. The encoded protein is CASSPGTSVSTDTQYF.

This rearrangement joins TRBV21-1 to TRBJ1-6. TRBV21-1 is described as a pseudogene. The CDR3 sequence is 18 residues long. The CDR3 DNA sequence: TGTGCCAGCAGCAAGTATGAGAGAAGTAGCTCCTATAATTCACCCCTCCACTTT. It yields the protein CASSKYERSSSYNSPLHF.

This clone has more than one count but fewer than ten. The chain is built from TRBV4-1 and TRBJ1-6; D gene uncertain. This CDR3 has 16 residues. V was trimmed by 3 bases and J by 0 bases, leaving 9 bases between them. Germline CDR1 is MGHRA and CDR2 is YSYEKL. DNA of the CDR3: TGCGCCAGCAGCCAGTTAGTGAGCTCCTATAATTCACCCCTCCACTTT. Its protein product is CASSQLVSSYNSPLHF.

V is TRBV6-1 and J is TRBJ1-2; D is perhaps TRBD1 (5 bases). The V gene lost 3 bases and the J gene lost 3 bases, with 17 bases spanning the gap. Germline V gives CDR1 MNHNS, CDR2 SASEGT. CDR3 size: 16 residues. In DNA, the CDR3 is TGTGCCAGCAGTGATGAATCAGCGGGGCAGGACTATGGCTACACCTTC. It is translated as CASSDESAGQDYGYTF.

The chain employs TRBV5-4 and TRBJ1-5; 8 nucleotides match TRBD1. The CDR3 sequence is 15 residues long. The germline CDR1 and CDR2 sequences are SGHNT and YYREEE (reference sequence). Trimming cost V 4 bases and J 2 bases; bases outside gene matches: 5. Here the CDR3 reads CASSPGQGGNQPQHF. For the CDR3, the DNA is TGTGCCAGCAGCCCCGGACAGGGTGGCAATCAGCCCCAGCATTTT.

This chain joins TRBV21-1 and TRBJ2-7; whether TRBD2, the table's D call, matches the DNA was not checked. TRBV21-1 is a documented pseudogene. The CDR3 length is 16 residues. The CDR3 region has the DNA TGTGCCAGCAGCTTAACGGCGGACTACCGCTCCTACGAGCAGTACTTC. It is translated as CASSLTADYRSYEQYF.

V gene TRBV19 combines with J gene TRBJ1-3, with D unresolved. With 3 bases removed from V and 3 bases from J, the gap between germline ends came to 9 bases. The length of the CDR3 is 14 residues. Looked up from germline, CDR1 is LNHDA and CDR2 is SQIVND (reference sequence). Here the CDR3 DNA reads TGTGCCAGTAGTATTGGGCAGATTGGAAACACCATATATTTT. It yields the protein CASSIGQIGNTIYF.

The chain couples TRBV7-8 to TRBJ1-5, with D unclear. Per the germline V gene, CDR1 is SGHVS and CDR2 is FQNEAQ. V was trimmed by 1 base and J by 2 bases, leaving 12 bases between them. This CDR3 spans 16 amino acids. The CDR3 DNA sequence: TGTGCCAGCAGCTTAGGCGGGAGGAACGGCAATCAGCCCCAGCATTTT. Amino acid sequence: CASSLGGRNGNQPQHF.

This chain uses TRBV7-7 with TRBJ2-1; 8 bases align to TRBD1. CDR1 SSHAT and CDR2 FNYEAQ come from the germline V gene (reference sequence). This CDR3 is built from 17 residues. The junction had 9 bases not matched to a gene; V was cut back by 0 bases and J by 5 bases. This chain's CDR3 is CASSLAYGTGGDNEQFF. CDR3 coding DNA: TGTGCCAGCAGCTTAGCGTATGGGACAGGCGGCGACAATGAGCAGTTCTTC.

The chain couples TRBV30 to TRBJ2-6; 7 bases agree with TRBD1. Germline trimming cut 8 bases from V and 4 bases from J; bases unmatched to any gene: 8. The CDR3 totals 14 residues. Germline CDR1 and CDR2: GTSNPN and SVGIG (reference sequence). The CDR3 DNA is TGTGCCAGACAGGGAGAGATGGGGGCCAACGTCCTGACTTTC. Protein product: CARQGEMGANVLTF. Combining the CDR3 with reference TRBV30 and TRBJ2-6 gives the whole variable domain SQTIHQWPATLVQPVGSPLSLECTVEGTSNPNLYWYRQAAGRGLQLLFYSVGIGQISSEVPQNLSASRPQDRQFILSSKKLLLSDSGFYLCARQGEMGANVLTFGAGSRLTVL.

The rearrangement uses TRBV28 and TRBJ2-7; unclear D gene. Germline V lookup: CDR1 MDHEN, CDR2 SYDVKM. V was shortened by 5 bases and J by 3 bases, with 8 bases between the two germline ends. The CDR3 covers 12 residues. The CDR3 reads CASSQTIYEQYF. CDR3 bases: TGTGCCAGCAGTCAGACAATCTACGAGCAGTACTTC.

This clone was picked up a small number of times. The chain links TRBV9 to TRBJ2-2; 12 bases line up with TRBD2. The CDR3 extends over 17 amino acids. CDR1 is SGDLS, CDR2 YYNGEE, per germline. Losses at the gene ends were 6 bases for V and 7 bases for J; bases not matched to a gene: 13. The CDR3 nucleotides are TGTGCCAGCACCAAAAGGCCGACTAGCGGGGGAGGCGGGGAGCTGTTTTTT. Its translation is CASTKRPTSGGGGELFF.

J is TRBJ1-2 and V is TRBV7-2; D remains ambiguous. The length of the CDR3 is 14 residues. From germline, CDR1 is SGHTA and CDR2 FQGNSA. V was clipped by 3 bases and J by 0 bases, with 8 bases between them. CDR3 protein: CASSFYSSNYGYTF. CDR3 in DNA: TGTGCCAGCAGCTTTTATTCTTCTAACTATGGCTACACCTTC.

This clone was found once. This sequence joins TRBV5-4 and TRBJ1-1; tentatively, D is TRBD1 (5 bases). CDR3 length: 12 amino acids. Trimming cost V 2 bases and J 5 bases, with 7 bases left between them. The germline CDR1 and CDR2 sequences are SGHNT and YYREEE (reference sequence). CDR3 DNA: TGTGCCAGCAGCTTTAGGGGTACTGAAGCTTTCTTT. It codes for CASSFRGTEAFF.

The CDR3, as DNA: TGTGCCAGCAGCTTATCGGTCGGGCGGGGTGTCAATGAGCAGTTCTTC. Its translation: CASSLSVGRGVNEQFF. The rearrangement joins TRBV7-3 to TRBJ2-1; weak D call: TRBD2 (6 bases). The CDR3 extends over 16 amino acids. Germline-derived CDR1 and CDR2 are SGHTA and FQGTGA. Trimming took off 2 bases at V and 6 bases at J, with 17 bases between the two ends.

This clone appeared a few times. The chain couples TRBV5-1 to TRBJ2-7; perhaps TRBD2 as D (5 bases). Trimming pared 1 base from V and 0 bases from J, leaving 8 bases between. Germline V CDR1 and CDR2: SGHRS, YFSETQ. The CDR3 is 14 residues long. Written as DNA, the CDR3 is TGCGCCAGCAGCTTGACGGCGGGCTCCTACGAGCAGTACTTC. It encodes CASSLTAGSYEQYF.

V gene TRBV7-2 combines with J gene TRBJ1-6, with 11 bases aligning to TRBD1. The germline CDR1 and CDR2 sequences are SGHTA and FQGNSA. The ends lost 5 bases at V and 7 bases at J; junction bases unmatched: 7. The CDR3 is made up of 16 amino acids. For the CDR3, the DNA is TGTGCCAGCAGCAGAGGGGGACAGGGGGGAAATTCACCCCTCCACTTT. Residues: CASSRGGQGGNSPLHF.

This chain connects TRBV5-1 to TRBJ1-2; weak D call: TRBD1 (6 bases). CDR1 and CDR2 from the germline V gene are SGHRS and YFSETQ. V was cut by 4 bases and J by 6 bases, with 19 bases left in between. The CDR3 contains 15 residues. The CDR3 DNA reads as TGCGCCAGCAGCCCGGGTCGCAGGGGTTCGGATGGCTACACCTTC. Protein sequence: CASSPGRRGSDGYTF.

V usage is TRBV2 and J usage is TRBJ2-3, with TRBD2 identical over 12 bases. J gave up 3 bases and V 3 bases, and 10 bases lay outside the gene matches. This CDR3 contains 18 residues. Germline assignment: CDR1 SNHLY and CDR2 FYNNEI. The CDR3 DNA follows: TGTGCCAGCAGTGACCGCGGGGCTAGCGGGGGGGGGACAGATACGCAGTATTTT. It encodes CASSDRGASGGGTDTQYF.

The chain has TRBV28 and TRBJ2-5; possible D gene TRBD2, 6 bases. V was cut by 10 bases and J by 5 bases, with 20 bases left in between. CDR1 MDHEN and CDR2 SYDVKM come from the germline V gene. This CDR3 contains 14 residues. The CDR3 DNA is TGTGCCATTAAGAGAGACGGGGGAAGGGAGACCCAGTACTTC. Its protein product is CAIKRDGGRETQYF.

The chain employs TRBV2 and TRBJ1-2, with 8 bases matching TRBD1. The CDR3 covers 15 residues. With V trimmed by 6 bases and J by 3 bases, 9 bases remained unmatched. Germline assignment: CDR1 SNHLY and CDR2 FYNNEI. CDR3 residues: CASRPPARGHYGYTF. CDR3 bases: TGTGCCAGCAGGCCGCCGGCCAGGGGGCACTATGGCTACACCTTC. Variable domain in full (rest from reference TRBV2 and TRBJ1-2): EPEVTQTPSHQVTQMGQEVILRCVPISNHLYFYWYRQILGQKVEFLVSFYNNEISEKSEIFDDQFSVERPDGSNFTLKIRSTKLEDSAMYFCASRPPARGHYGYTFGSGTRLTVV.